The 22 T cell receptor beta chains in this list originate from one sample, sequenced in a study of response to subunit inactivated influenza vaccine. TCRdb re-analysed the RT-PCR reads in MiXCR, keeping a single row per CDR3 protein. The table has more than 400,000 distinct CDR3 sequences, roughly 9.7% seen once. The starting material was PBMCs from blood, obtained around seven weeks after vaccination. These receptors were obtained from a man aged 50 to 60 who received an inactivated influenza vaccine.

This clonotype showed up many times. The CDR3 loop reads CASSLGSGQISEQFF. The CDR3 region has the DNA TGCGCCAGCAGCTTGGGATCAGGACAGATAAGTGAGCAGTTCTTC. V and J are TRBV5-1 and TRBJ2-1; TRBD1 is a possible D gene (6 bases). In germline, CDR1 is SGHRS, CDR2 YFSETQ. CDR3 size: 15 residues. V gave up 0 bases and J gave up 9 bases, with 16 bases separating them.

This clonotype was picked up many times. V and J are TRBV20-1 and TRBJ2-1, with TRBD2 identical over 8 bases. V gave up 5 bases and J gave up 9 bases; unmatched junction bases: 12. Germline V CDR1 and CDR2: DFQATT, SNEGSKA (reference sequence). CDR3 length equals 14 residues. This CDR3 is CSAPPSGSLSEQFF. The CDR3 coding sequence is TGCAGTGCTCCTCCTAGCGGGTCGTTGAGTGAGCAGTTCTTC.

This clonotype appeared many times. The chain carries TRBV4-1 and TRBJ2-3; 7 bases map to TRBD2. The CDR3 has 20 residues. The germline V gene has CDR1 MGHRA and CDR2 YSYEKL. V dropped 1 base and J dropped 3; count of bases not matched to a gene: 19. The CDR3 nucleotides are TGCGCCAGCAGCCAAGGAGGGGAGGGGCCCATAAGGTCAGGAACAGATACGCAGTATTTT. This gives the protein CASSQGGEGPIRSGTDTQYF.

The sample holds a few counts of this clonotype. CDR3 bases: TGTGCCAGCAGCTTAGGAAGTGCAGGGGGGACTGAAGCTTTCTTT. The encoded protein is CASSLGSAGGTEAFF. V is TRBV7-9 and J is TRBJ1-1; 7 nucleotides align to TRBD1. In germline, CDR1 is SEHNR, CDR2 FQNEAQ (reference sequence). The CDR3 runs to 15 residues. V dropped 1 base and J dropped 5; count of bases not matched to a gene: 7.

The chain combines TRBV7-2 with TRBJ2-7; D gene ambiguous. Germline V gene lookup returns CDR1 SGHTA and CDR2 FQGNSA. The CDR3 runs 14 residues. V lost 2 bases to trimming and J lost 3 bases, with 11 bases between them. CDR3 amino acids: CASSLPGAGYEQYF. DNA of the CDR3: TGTGCCAGCAGCTTACCAGGAGCAGGCTACGAGCAGTACTTC.

The CDR3 region has the DNA TGCAGTGCGAGGACTAGCGGAGGGTACAATGAGCAGTTCTTC. Translating gives CSARTSGGYNEQFF. This sequence joins TRBV20-1 and TRBJ2-1; 10 nucleotides align to TRBD2. After removal of 6 bases from V and 4 bases from J, the junction contained 6 bases not matched to a gene. Germline-derived CDR1 and CDR2 are DFQATT and SNEGSKA (reference sequence). The CDR3 sequence is 14 residues long.

The chain is built from TRBV2 and TRBJ2-3, with D tentatively TRBD1 or TRBD2 (5 bases each). Germline CDR1 and CDR2: SNHLY and FYNNEI. CDR3 length equals 14 residues. V shed 4 bases and J shed 5 bases, with 13 bases lying between them. The CDR3 sequence is CASSASWGRDTQYF. CDR3 DNA: TGTGCCAGCAGTGCTAGTTGGGGACGAGATACGCAGTATTTT.

V is TRBV6-5 and J is TRBJ2-1; 16 bases line up with TRBD2. CDR3 length: 19 residues. CDR1 is MNHEY, CDR2 SVGAGI, per germline. J gave up 5 bases and V 0 bases, and 7 bases lay outside the gene matches. The CDR3 spells CASSYSGLAGGRSNNEQFF. The CDR3 DNA reads TGTGCCAGCAGTTACTCGGGACTAGCGGGGGGGCGTAGCAACAATGAGCAGTTCTTC.

The chain employs TRBV6-2 or TRBV6-3 and TRBJ2-6, with no clear D. V lost 7 bases and J 0 bases, leaving 13 bases between the germline ends. Germline loops: CDR1 MNHEY, CDR2 SVGEGT. The CDR3 sequence is 16 residues long. CDR3 bases: TGTGCCAGCACCCGAAATTGGGGCTCTGGGGCCAACGTCCTGACTTTC. This gives the protein CASTRNWGSGANVLTF.

This chain uses TRBV24-1 with TRBJ2-1; 9 bases are shared with TRBD1. J lost 4 bases, V lost 4 bases, and 7 bases had no gene match. Germline CDR1 KGHDR, CDR2 SFDVKD. The CDR3 is made up of 16 amino acids. The CDR3 sequence is CATSDETGGVYNEQFF. The CDR3 nucleotides are TGTGCCACCAGTGACGAGACAGGGGGGGTTTACAATGAGCAGTTCTTC.

J is TRBJ2-1 and V is TRBV7-9, with 7 bases lining up with TRBD2. Germline values: CDR1 SEHNR, CDR2 FQNEAQ (reference sequence). J gave up 2 bases and V 1 base, and 5 bases lay outside the gene matches. The CDR3 has 16 amino acids. The chain's CDR3 is CASSLVAGVTYNEQFF. In DNA, the CDR3 is TGTGCCAGCAGCTTAGTGGCGGGGGTGACCTACAATGAGCAGTTCTTC.

This clonotype showed up many times. The chain carries TRBV5-1 and TRBJ1-3; D remains unclear. There are 15 residues in the CDR3. V lost 2 bases, J lost 0 bases, and 9 bases lay in between. Germline lookup yields CDR1 SGHRS and CDR2 YFSETQ. The CDR3 loop is CASSFDIFSGNTIYF. The CDR3, as DNA: TGCGCCAGCAGCTTTGACATCTTCTCTGGAAACACCATATATTTT.

This clonotype turned up a few times. This rearrangement joins TRBV6-6 to TRBJ2-3; D call uncertain. This CDR3 has 12 residues. Germline CDR1 and CDR2: MNHNY and SVGAGI (reference sequence). V was trimmed by 2 bases and J by 6 bases, leaving 6 bases between them. The CDR3 region is CASSYHYDTQYF. In DNA, the CDR3 is TGTGCCAGCAGTTACCATTACGATACGCAGTATTTT.

J is TRBJ1-1 and V is TRBV12-3 or TRBV12-4; 7 bases are a match to TRBD1. The CDR3 runs to 16 residues. The ends lost 5 bases at V and 4 bases at J; junction bases unmatched: 13. The DNA of the CDR3 is TGTGCCAGCAGTGCATCCGACAGGGCGGGCGGCACTGAAGCTTTCTTT. Translating gives CASSASDRAGGTEAFF.

This clonotype has only a few counts. The chain recombines TRBV3-1 with TRBJ2-1; 12 bases are shared with TRBD2. J gave up 9 bases and V 1 base, and 4 bases lay outside the gene matches. The CDR3 runs 15 residues. Germline loops: CDR1 LGHDT, CDR2 YNNKEL (reference sequence). For the CDR3, the DNA is TGTGCCAGCAGCCAAGGACTAGCGGGAGCGGGTGAGCAGTTCTTC. This codes for CASSQGLAGAGEQFF.

The chain has TRBV27 and TRBJ2-3; TRBD1 is a possible D gene (6 bases). The CDR3 has 15 amino acids. Germline CDR1 is MNHEY and CDR2 is SMNVEV (reference sequence). V was pared by 5 bases and J by 0 bases, with 12 bases between. CDR3 loop: CASSHDRRSTDTQYF. CDR3 nucleotide sequence: TGTGCCAGCAGTCACGACAGGCGCAGCACAGATACGCAGTATTTT.

The chain combines TRBV5-1 with TRBJ2-7; TRBD1 agrees at 8 bases. This CDR3 contains 16 residues. The V gene end was trimmed by 2 bases and the J gene end by 2 bases; junction bases not matched to a gene: 9. Germline V gene sequence: CDR1 SGHRS, CDR2 YFSETQ. In nucleotides, the CDR3 is TGCGCCAGCAGCTTAGGGCTTGGGACAGGTGCCTACGAGCAGTACTTC. Translated, it gives CASSLGLGTGAYEQYF. Supplemented by reference TRBV5-1 and TRBJ2-7, the full variable domain reads KAGVTQTPRYLIKTRGQQVTLSCSPISGHRSVSWYQQTPGQGLQFLFEYFSETQRNKGNFPGRFSGRQFSNSRSEMNVSTLELGDSALYLCASSLGLGTGAYEQYFGPGTRLTVT.

A few counts support this clonotype. V is TRBV20-1 and J is TRBJ2-7; 7 bases fit TRBD2. The germline V gene has CDR1 DFQATT and CDR2 SNEGSKA (reference sequence). Unmatched junction bases numbered 14, after V lost 7 bases and J lost 2 bases. This CDR3 is built from 15 residues. CDR3 bases: TGCAGTGTCAAACGGGCGGGAGTGGCCACCTACGAGCAGTACTTC. Its translation is CSVKRAGVATYEQYF.

The chain couples TRBV7-2 to TRBJ2-5; 9 bases align to TRBD1. Per germline, CDR1 SGHTA and CDR2 FQGNSA. The length of the CDR3 is 16 residues. Unmatched junction bases numbered 8, after V lost 2 bases and J lost 4 bases. The CDR3 bases are TGTGCCAGCAGCTTAACTAGACAGGGGGGTTCAGAGACCCAGTACTTC. This gives the protein CASSLTRQGGSETQYF.

This clonotype showed up just a few times. The CDR3 is CASSLLGGGVNNEQFF. The CDR3 DNA sequence: TGTGCCAGCAGTTTACTTGGCGGGGGTGTTAACAATGAGCAGTTCTTC. V and J are TRBV12-3 or TRBV12-4 and TRBJ2-1, with TRBD2 matching over 7 bases. This CDR3 is built from 16 residues. After removal of 2 bases from V and 5 bases from J, the junction contained 9 bases not matched to a gene.

The J gene is TRBJ2-7, the V gene TRBV2, with D possibly being TRBD1 (6 bases). Trimming removed 7 bases from V and 3 bases from J, with 16 bases in between. The CDR3 consists of 14 residues. Germline lookup yields CDR1 SNHLY and CDR2 FYNNEI. Here the CDR3 reads CASTQGTTNYEQYF. DNA for the CDR3: TGTGCCAGCACCCAAGGGACAACCAACTACGAGCAGTACTTC.

This clonotype has a handful of counts. This chain joins TRBV7-2 and TRBJ2-2, with a tentative D call TRBD1 (6 bases). The CDR3 extends over 12 amino acids. Germline assignment: CDR1 SGHTA and CDR2 FQGNSA. V was clipped by 8 bases and J by 6 bases, with 10 bases between them. The CDR3 sequence is CASGTGSGELFF. The CDR3 nucleotides read TGTGCCAGCGGCACAGGGTCCGGGGAGCTGTTTTTT. The variable domain in full, completed from reference TRBV7-2 and TRBJ2-2, reads GAGVSQSPSNKVTEKGKDVELRCDPISGHTALYWYRQSLGQGLEFLIYFQGNSAPDKSGLPSDRFSAERTGGSVSTLTIQRTQQEDSAVYLCASGTGSGELFFGEGSRLTVL.